The rows below give T cell receptor beta chains drawn from one sample of a study of shared clonotypes between healthy human individuals. Profiling relied on immunoSEQ multiplex PCR, and the TCRdb table lists in-frame clones only, not all of them. This sample has around 2,100,000 clones, with around 96% found just once. Sequencing input: naive CD8+ T cells sorted from blood. These receptors all come from a man aged 18-30 years in good health. CDR3s include the opening cysteine and the closing phenylalanine or tryptophan. For some rows the clone size is stated as once, few or many, or as a class when expanded; others skip it.

v_gene	j_gene	abundance	CDR3aa
TRBV7-9	TRBJ1-2	few	CASSSPGIYGYTF
TRBV6-6	TRBJ2-7	.	CASSGNIYEQYF
TRBV9	TRBJ1-2	.	CASSVQETNYGYTF
TRBV6-1	TRBJ1-1	.	CASKSPGQVNTEAFF
TRBV27	TRBJ1-2	.	CASSLYGGLESYGYTF
TRBV2	TRBJ2-7	few	CASSPAGGPSDEQYF
TRBV9	TRBJ1-2	.	CASSAEDYYGYTF
TRBV7-8	TRBJ1-5	.	CASSLSGQRDRPQHF
TRBV7-9	TRBJ1-2	.	CASSQQGWYGYTF
TRBV6-6	TRBJ2-7	.	CASRSRDLDYEQYF
TRBV5-6	TRBJ2-7	.	CASGQGDSYEQYF
TRBV7-9	TRBJ2-7	.	CASSFPRGRDEQYF
TRBV4-3	TRBJ2-3	.	CASSQGSYSTDTQYF
TRBV4-1	TRBJ2-3	.	CASSQAEVTDTQYF
TRBV10-3	TRBJ2-7	once	CAISIVGGEAYEQYF
TRBV4-1	TRBJ1-1	.	CASSQEGGRNTEAFF
TRBV19	TRBJ2-7	.	CASSPSGQGPYEQYF
TRBV4-3	TRBJ2-3	.	CASSQLGLAGEEDTQYF
TRBV4-1	TRBJ2-3	.	CASSQDDYASTDTQYF
TRBV13	TRBJ1-6	.	CASSLEAYNSPLHF
TRBV11-2	TRBJ2-7	.	CASSLQSQGGSYEQYF
TRBV5-4	TRBJ2-7	.	CASSSLSTSGMEGISYEQYF
TRBV7-9	TRBJ1-1	.	CASSPTGGYTEAFF
TRBV9	TRBJ1-5	.	CASSPEGGGLNQPQHF
TRBV19	TRBJ2-7	.	CASSIGTESEQYF
TRBV14	TRBJ2-3	.	CASSHVWTGDSTDTQYF
TRBV28	TRBJ1-1	once	CAGGDRVNTEAFF
TRBV28	TRBJ2-2	.	CASKGGLNTGELFF
TRBV10-3	TRBJ2-1	.	CAISEDQRGGPEQFF
TRBV10-2	TRBJ2-1	.	CATSEFYEQFF
TRBV5-5	TRBJ2-5	.	CASSPRGETQYF
TRBV7-8	TRBJ2-7	.	CASTPTPSNYEQYF
TRBV27	TRBJ2-7	.	CASSSVGGFSYEQYF
TRBV29-1	TRBJ2-3	.	CSVEDLLDRGSDTQYF
TRBV5-4	TRBJ1-2	.	CASSLDRVEVDYGYTF
TRBV10-3	TRBJ1-2	.	CAISEGQMSLYTF
TRBV25-1	TRBJ1-1	.	CASSDGTTTEAFF
TRBV18	TRBJ1-1	.	CASSPYEDRDTEAFF
TRBV11-2	TRBJ2-3	.	CASSIERSTDTQYF
TRBV7-9	TRBJ2-2	.	CASSLGGPTTGELFF
TRBV7-9	TRBJ2-7	.	CASRLDRGYEQYF
TRBV7-9	TRBJ2-5	.	CASSGPPIGQGYRTQYF
TRBV10-3	TRBJ1-1	.	CAISELKGEETEAFF
TRBV1	TRBJ2-7	.	CTSSQSRCYYEQYF
TRBV10-1	TRBJ2-1	.	CASSSPGTINNEQFF
TRBV2	TRBJ2-2	.	CASGERETANTGELFF